The clone carrying this T cell receptor beta chain has just a few counts. The target antigen is unknown. The authors made TCR cDNA by 5'RACE template switching, adding a universal primer site and UMIs. In TCRdb, the 5' RACE reads were re-called with MiXCR into one record per CDR3 protein. The table includes about 360,000 distinct CDR3 sequences, 6.2% detected once. V trimming: 6 bases; J trimming: 8 bases; junction bases outside the gene matches: 15. The CDR3 is 16 residues long. This entry belongs to a study of T cells after yellow fever vaccination. Notes on the study in general: It was the secondary response that reached its peak faster, day 5 versus 15, but it was weaker.

This specimen consisted of PBMCs, obtained 5 days after the yellow fever booster vaccination. The chain uses TRBV12-3 or TRBV12-4 and TRBJ1-4; the match to TRBD1 covers 7 bases. This TCR was sampled from a man aged 30-40 years who received the YFV17D yellow fever vaccine. CDR3 in DNA: TGTGCCAGCAGATTTAACGCCGGGACAGCAGCCGAAAAACTGTTTTTT. Translation gives CASRFNAGTAAEKLFF.